The 10 T cell receptor beta chains reported below all come from one sample, sequenced in a study of blood T cell repertoires in COVID-19. TCRdb keeps only in-frame clones here, not all; method: immunoSEQ multiplex PCR. The sample includes approximately 200,000 clones, approximately 78% seen only once; the top ten take approximately 10%. The specimen sequenced was peripheral blood. Every receptor here comes from a woman of 80 years or more with COVID-19, enrolled during active disease.

This clone was found once. V and J are TRBV5-1 and TRBJ2-1; 14 bases align to TRBD2. The germline gives CDR1 SGHRS, CDR2 YFSETQ. This CDR3 has 15 residues. The ends lost 4 bases at V and 6 bases at J; junction bases unmatched: 3. The CDR3 is CASSPGTSGGNEQFF. The DNA of the CDR3 is TGCGCCAGCAGCCCCGGGACTAGCGGGGGCAATGAGCAGTTCTTC. The whole variable domain, remainder taken from reference TRBV5-1 and TRBJ2-1, is KAGVTQTPRYLIKTRGQQVTLSCSPISGHRSVSWYQQTPGQGLQFLFEYFSETQRNKGNFPGRFSGRQFSNSRSEMNVSTLELGDSALYLCASSPGTSGGNEQFFGPGTRLTVL.

The CDR3 here is CASSLPGGGTDTQYF. The DNA for the CDR3 is TGTGCCAGCAGCCTCCCCGGGGGGGGGACAGATACGCAGTATTTT. This rearrangement joins TRBV5-4 to TRBJ2-3; the match to TRBD2 covers 8 bases. The CDR3 is 15 amino acids. The ends lost 4 bases at V and 3 bases at J; junction bases unmatched: 7. Germline V gene data show CDR1 as SGHNT and CDR2 as YYREEE (reference sequence).

This clone was detected only a few times. The chain uses TRBV5-1 and TRBJ2-1; the D gene is possibly TRBD2 (6 bases). The CDR3 is 14 amino acids. With 4 bases removed from V and 5 bases from J, the gap between germline ends came to 13 bases. Germline V CDR1 and CDR2: SGHRS, YFSETQ. This chain's CDR3 is CASSRALANNEQFF. CDR3 coding DNA: TGCGCCAGCAGCCGCGCACTAGCAAACAATGAGCAGTTCTTC.

This chain uses TRBV5-1 with TRBJ2-7; no definite D call. The germline V gene has CDR1 SGHRS and CDR2 YFSETQ. The CDR3 runs 13 residues. The V end was cut by 0 bases, the J end by 3 bases, with 7 bases between. The CDR3 nucleotides read TGCGCCAGCAGCTTGGTCCTCGGCTACGAGCAGTACTTC. Protein: CASSLVLGYEQYF.

V gene TRBV5-1 combines with J gene TRBJ2-5, with TRBD2 matching 12 bases. The length of the CDR3 is 17 residues. The J segment lost 1 base and the V segment lost 1 base, leaving 5 bases of the junction unmatched. Germline CDR1 reads SGHRS; CDR2 reads YFSETQ. CDR3 residues: CASSLSGLAGSQETQYF. CDR3 bases: TGCGCCAGCAGCTTGTCAGGACTAGCGGGAAGCCAAGAGACCCAGTACTTC.

The chain links TRBV21-1 to TRBJ2-7; the table's TRBD1 call for D was not verified on the DNA. TRBV21-1 is designated a pseudogene. The CDR3 consists of 16 residues. The CDR3 reads CASSDGTGAFSYEQYF. CDR3 in DNA: TGTGCCAGCAGCGACGGGACAGGGGCTTTCTCCTACGAGCAGTACTTC.

The rearrangement uses TRBV6-1 and TRBJ1-2; 8 bases agree with TRBD1. In germline, CDR1 is MNHNS, CDR2 SASEGT. The CDR3 has 15 residues. The V and J ends lost 1 base and 4 bases, in that order; junction bases with no gene match: 5. The CDR3 is CASSEGSGGFYGYTF. The CDR3 DNA follows: TGTGCCAGCAGTGAAGGGTCAGGGGGCTTCTATGGCTACACCTTC.

The chain links TRBV5-1 to TRBJ2-5; possibly TRBD2 for D (5 bases). The CDR3 extends over 13 amino acids. Deletions cut 4 bases from V and 5 bases from J, with 12 bases between. In germline, CDR1 is SGHRS, CDR2 YFSETQ. The CDR3 region is CASSPRSGETQYF. As DNA, the CDR3 is TGCGCCAGCAGCCCCCGCTCGGGGGAGACCCAGTACTTC. The entire variable domain, with the rest obtained from reference TRBV5-1 and TRBJ2-5, is as follows: KAGVTQTPRYLIKTRGQQVTLSCSPISGHRSVSWYQQTPGQGLQFLFEYFSETQRNKGNFPGRFSGRQFSNSRSEMNVSTLELGDSALYLCASSPRSGETQYFGPGTRLLVL.

This clone is a singleton in its sample. This chain connects TRBV10-3 to TRBJ1-1, with no clear D. CDR1 and CDR2 from the germline V gene are ENHRY and SYGVKD. There are 11 residues in the CDR3. The germline V and J ends were trimmed by 10 bases and 11 bases, with 17 bases remaining between them. The CDR3 DNA sequence: TGTGCCACTGAGACGGTTGGGGAGGCTTTCTTT. Amino acids: CATETVGEAFF.

The rearrangement links TRBV11-2 to TRBJ2-7, with 9 bases that match TRBD2. CDR3 length equals 17 residues. Germline values: CDR1 SGHAT, CDR2 FQNNGV. V was pared by 3 bases and J by 0 bases, with 9 bases of the junction left unmatched. The CDR3 loop is CASSFRRGGPYSYEQYF. The CDR3 coding sequence is TGTGCCAGCAGCTTCCGGCGGGGGGGGCCCTACTCCTACGAGCAGTACTTC.